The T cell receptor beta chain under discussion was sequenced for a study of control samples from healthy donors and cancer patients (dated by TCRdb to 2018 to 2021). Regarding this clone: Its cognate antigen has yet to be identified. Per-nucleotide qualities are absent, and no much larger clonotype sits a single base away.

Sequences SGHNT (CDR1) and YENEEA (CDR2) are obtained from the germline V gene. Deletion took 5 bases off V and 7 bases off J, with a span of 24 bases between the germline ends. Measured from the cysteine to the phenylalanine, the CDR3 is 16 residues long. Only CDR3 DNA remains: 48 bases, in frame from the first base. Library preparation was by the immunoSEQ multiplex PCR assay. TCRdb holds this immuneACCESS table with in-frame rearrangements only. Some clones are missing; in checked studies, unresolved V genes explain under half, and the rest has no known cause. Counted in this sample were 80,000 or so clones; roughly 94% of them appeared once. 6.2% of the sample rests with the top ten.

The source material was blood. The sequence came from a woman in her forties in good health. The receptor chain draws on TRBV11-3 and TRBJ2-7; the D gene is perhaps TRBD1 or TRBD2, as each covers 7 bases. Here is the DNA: TGTGCCAGCAGCAAAGGTCAGGGAGGGACAGCGAATGAGCAGTACTTC. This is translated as CASSKGQGGTANEQYF.